Presented here are 18 T cell receptor beta chains from one specimen sequenced in a study of regulatory T cells in long-lasting Graves disease. This sample's time point: newly diagnosed GD, antithyroid drugs for less than 3 months. There was RNA extracted from PBMCs, and the TCR library was made from it. CDR3-region Arm-PCR and iRepertoire HTBI primers produced the TCR beta libraries. TCRdb processed the multiplex PCR reads anew with MiXCR; each CDR3 protein has one entry. The repertoire includes roughly 420,000 distinct CDR3 sequences, roughly 17% of them detected once, and about 25% sits in the top ten. These sequences were also reported in another study, on T cells in Graves' hyperthyroidism and ophthalmopathy.

The source material was peripheral blood mononuclear cells (PBMCs), sampled at new diagnosis, from a patient treated with antithyroid drugs. The source of these receptors is a woman aged 18-29 years with Graves disease.

V usage is TRBV6-5 and J usage is TRBJ1-6; D ambiguous. Germline V gene data show CDR1 as MNHEY and CDR2 as SVGAGI. This CDR3 spans 17 amino acids. Trimming cost V 2 bases and J 3 bases, with 14 bases left between them. CDR3: CASSYEASLSYNSPLHF. The CDR3 region has the DNA TGTGCCAGCAGTTACGAGGCGAGTTTGAGCTATAATTCACCCCTCCACTTT.

The rearrangement uses TRBV19 and TRBJ2-7; TRBD1 might be the D (5 bases). The CDR3 runs 15 residues. In germline, CDR1 is LNHDA, CDR2 SQIVND (reference sequence). V was shortened by 2 bases and J by 3 bases, with 14 bases between the two germline ends. The CDR3 nucleotides are TGTGCCAGTAGTATACAGCCAGGGTCTTACTACGAGCAGTACTTC. Amino acid sequence: CASSIQPGSYYEQYF.

As for this clonotype: Given a much more abundant clone one base away, this may be a read error. CDR3 amino acids: CAGSAQRGSTDTQYF. The CDR3 coding sequence is TGTGCCGGCAGTGCGCAGCGGGGGAGCACAGATACGCAGTATTTT. The J gene is TRBJ2-3, the V gene TRBV6-1, with 8 bases matching TRBD2. The length of the CDR3 is 15 residues. Germline CDR1 reads MNHNS; CDR2 reads SASEGT.

Ten or more counts support this clonotype. The chain combines TRBV12-3 or TRBV12-4 with TRBJ2-1; 7 bases are a match to TRBD2. The CDR3 sequence is 16 residues long. The junction had 6 bases not matched to a gene; V was cut back by 3 bases and J by 1 base. CDR3 loop: CASSFPKRGSYNEQFF. CDR3 DNA: TGTGCCAGCAGTTTCCCTAAGCGGGGTTCCTACAATGAGCAGTTCTTC.

This clonotype was observed at least ten times. The chain joins TRBV12-3 or TRBV12-4 to TRBJ2-1, with TRBD2 as a possible D gene (6 bases). V lost 8 bases and J lost 1, with 18 bases in between. The CDR3 totals 16 residues. For the CDR3, the DNA is TGTGCCAGCCTACATGTCCCGGGAGAATCCTACAATGAGCAGTTCTTC. Amino acid sequence: CASLHVPGESYNEQFF.

The chain recombines TRBV4-3 with TRBJ1-3; D unresolved. Germline lookup yields CDR1 LGHNA and CDR2 YSLEER. The CDR3 contains 15 residues. Trimming took 1 base from V and 0 from J, leaving 7 bases between them. CDR3 coding DNA: TGCGCCAGCAGCCAAGGACGGGCCTCTGGAAACACCATATATTTT. This codes for CASSQGRASGNTIYF.

A word on this clonotype: A clone one base away is much larger, so this may be a read error. The gene calls are TRBV7-3 and TRBJ2-5; the D gene is possibly TRBD2 (6 bases). Germline values: CDR1 SGHTA, CDR2 FQGTGA. CDR3 length equals 14 residues. The CDR3 coding sequence is TGTACCAGCAGCTTCGGACTAAACCAAGAGACCCAGTACTTC. Protein sequence: CTSSFGLNQETQYF.

This clonotype was seen at least ten times. The genes are TRBV7-3 and TRBJ2-1; TRBD2 matches 9 bases. In germline, CDR1 is SGHTA, CDR2 FQGTGA. Trimming at V came to 2 bases and at J to 2 bases, leaving 1 base not matched to a gene. The CDR3 is 15 residues long. This CDR3 is CASSLAGGAYNEQFF. CDR3 nucleotides: TGTGCCAGCAGCTTAGCGGGGGGGGCCTACAATGAGCAGTTCTTC.

At least ten counts were recorded for this clonotype. This chain uses TRBV3-1 with TRBJ2-5, with 8 bases that match TRBD2. Germline V gives CDR1 LGHDT, CDR2 YNNKEL (reference sequence). The V and J ends lost 4 bases and 5 bases, in that order; junction bases with no gene match: 15. The length of the CDR3 is 17 residues. In DNA form, the CDR3 reads TGTGCCAGCAGCCCACTGCGTAGCTGGGGCGGGAGGGAGACCCAGTACTTC. Protein product: CASSPLRSWGGRETQYF.

This clonotype appeared many times. The V and J genes are TRBV6-2 or TRBV6-3 and TRBJ2-7; D possibly corresponds to TRBD2 (5 bases). Trimming cost V 2 bases and J 2 bases, with 16 bases left between them. The CDR3 contains 16 residues. The V gene's germline CDR1 is MNHEY and CDR2 SVGEGT. CDR3 loop: CASSYPETIYAYEQYF. CDR3 in DNA: TGTGCCAGCAGTTACCCTGAGACTATTTACGCCTACGAGCAGTACTTC.

At least ten counts were recorded for this clonotype. The CDR3 here is CASSRATGKAINEQYF. The CDR3, as DNA: TGTGCCAGCAGCAGGGCAACAGGGAAAGCTATTAACGAGCAGTACTTC. The V call is TRBV7-2, the J call TRBJ2-7; perhaps TRBD1 as D (6 bases). Trimming removed 5 bases from V and 5 bases from J, with 22 bases in between. The CDR3 has 16 residues. Germline V gives CDR1 SGHTA, CDR2 FQGNSA.

This clonotype was counted at least ten times. The chain employs TRBV20-1 and TRBJ1-5; D call uncertain. The CDR3 totals 15 residues. The germline V gene has CDR1 DFQATT and CDR2 SNEGSKA (reference sequence). V gave up 0 bases and J gave up 4 bases, with 13 bases separating them. DNA for the CDR3: TGCAGTGCTAGAGATCCCTGGGCCAGAAATCAGCCCCAGCATTTT. Translating gives CSARDPWARNQPQHF.

This clonotype was detected many times. The rearrangement joins TRBV27 to TRBJ2-2; 12 bases are shared with TRBD2. Germline CDR1 MNHEY, CDR2 SMNVEV (reference sequence). V dropped 5 bases and J dropped 5; count of bases not matched to a gene: 9. This CDR3 comprises 17 residues. CDR3 region: CASSQLTSGRNTGELFF. As DNA, the CDR3 is TGTGCCAGCAGTCAATTGACTAGCGGGAGAAATACCGGGGAGCTGTTTTTT.

This clonotype was seen repeatedly, ten times or more. This chain uses TRBV27 with TRBJ2-5; D not resolved. The CDR3 spans 14 residues. CDR1 and CDR2 (germline): MNHEY, SMNVEV (reference sequence). V lost 5 bases, J lost 5 bases, and 15 bases lay in between. CDR3 sequence (DNA): TGTGCCAGCAGTCCCCTTGGGGTCTCGGAGACCCAGTACTTC. Its protein is CASSPLGVSETQYF.

This clonotype was seen repeatedly, ten times or more. This chain uses TRBV7-2 with TRBJ2-1; 8 positions agree with TRBD2. The ends lost 5 bases at V and 14 bases at J; junction bases unmatched: 20. The germline V gene has CDR1 SGHTA and CDR2 FQGNSA. The CDR3 consists of 16 residues. CDR3 region: CASSPSAIRISGTEFF. Here the CDR3 DNA reads TGTGCCAGCAGCCCATCCGCCATCAGGATTAGCGGGACGGAGTTCTTC. Filled out from reference TRBV7-2 and TRBJ2-1, the complete variable domain reads GAGVSQSPSNKVTEKGKDVELRCDPISGHTALYWYRQSLGQGLEFLIYFQGNSAPDKSGLPSDRFSAERTGGSVSTLTIQRTQQEDSAVYLCASSPSAIRISGTEFFGPGTRLTVL.

The CDR3, as DNA: TGTGCCAGCAGCCCAAAGACTCGGAACACCGGGGAGCTGTTTTTT. Amino acids: CASSPKTRNTGELFF. J is TRBJ2-2 and V is TRBV5-4; D gene uncertain. Germline CDR1 reads SGHNT; CDR2 reads YYREEE (reference sequence). V was clipped by 4 bases and J by 1 base, with 11 bases between them. This CDR3 spans 15 amino acids.

There are many counts of this clonotype. The rearrangement uses TRBV5-1 and TRBJ1-1; no definite D call. Looked up from germline, CDR1 is SGHRS and CDR2 is YFSETQ. The CDR3 runs to 15 residues. V lost 0 bases and J 4 bases, leaving 13 bases between the germline ends. The CDR3 bases are TGCGCCAGCAGCTTGGGTAGCCAACGTAGCACTGAAGCTTTCTTT. It specifies CASSLGSQRSTEAFF. The full variable domain, rest sourced from reference TRBV5-1 and TRBJ1-1, is KAGVTQTPRYLIKTRGQQVTLSCSPISGHRSVSWYQQTPGQGLQFLFEYFSETQRNKGNFPGRFSGRQFSNSRSEMNVSTLELGDSALYLCASSLGSQRSTEAFFGQGTRLTVV.

This clonotype has ten or more counts. The chain has TRBV28 and TRBJ2-2; no clear D gene. The CDR3 is made up of 11 amino acids. Germline V gene sequence: CDR1 MDHEN, CDR2 SYDVKM. Trimming removed 7 bases from V and 7 bases from J, with 7 bases in between. CDR3 coding DNA: TGTGCCAGCACCCGAGACGGGGAGCTGTTTTTT. Translation gives CASTRDGELFF.